The following is a T cell receptor beta chain sequence with its context. Its antigen remains unidentified. The data were taken from a study of shared clonotypes between healthy human individuals. Study context: The donor pool was made up of a couple of women and a few men aged 18 to 49. Study results and caveats: What naive subsets generally showed was a larger estimated richness than memory subsets showed. Even with large depth, rarefaction showed that sorted-subset sequencing was incomplete. Shared clonotypes across all four donors exceeded non-shared ones in generation probability.

Germline V CDR1 and CDR2: ENHRY, SYGVKD. The CDR3 has 12 residues. Between the trimmed V and J ends, which lost 11 bases and 0 bases, there was a span of 11 bases. TCRdb keeps only in-frame clones here, not all; method: immunoSEQ multiplex PCR. The table lists about 1 million clones, approximately 68% of them singletons. The sample comprised memory CD4+ T cells sorted from blood. Subset: CD45RA-negative fraction. The sequence was collected from a man aged 18 to 30 in good health. V and J are TRBV10-3 and TRBJ2-7; D not resolved. The CDR3 sequence is CASSDGSYEQYF. DNA for the CDR3: TGTGCCTCCTCGGACGGCTCCTACGAGCAGTACTTC.